These 28 T cell receptor beta chains were all obtained from the same sample, sequenced in a study of T cell responses to AZD1222 COVID-19 vaccine. Method: immunoSEQ multiplex PCR; TCRdb's copy keeps in-frame clones and lacks some. The top ten clones hold roughly 3% of a sample with tens of thousands of clones, around 90% of them seen once. The source was peripheral blood, collected 28 days after the second AZD1222 dose. These receptors all come from an adult who received the AZD1222 COVID-19 vaccine.

CDR3 coding DNA: TGTGCCAGCAGCTCCGGGGGTGGCAGGATAACAGATACGCAGTATTTT. Translated, it gives CASSSGGGRITDTQYF. The chain is built from TRBV7-9 and TRBJ2-3; a possible D gene is TRBD2 (6 bases). The length of the CDR3 is 16 residues. Germline V gives CDR1 SEHNR, CDR2 FQNEAQ (reference sequence). V lost 4 bases and J 3 bases, leaving 17 bases between the germline ends.

Comment on this clone: The sample has other DNA sequences that encode this CDR3 too. This sequence joins TRBV6-5 and TRBJ2-1; TRBD1 is a possible D gene (6 bases). The V and J ends lost 2 bases and 1 base respectively, with 9 bases between them. The CDR3 contains 15 residues. Germline CDR1 MNHEY, CDR2 SVGAGI. The CDR3 protein is CASSYGRGSYNEQFF. CDR3 nucleotide sequence: TGTGCCAGCAGTTACGGCAGGGGTTCCTACAATGAGCAGTTCTTC.

The rearrangement uses TRBV28 and TRBJ2-7; TRBD1 or TRBD2 may be the D gene (5 bases each). The germline V gene encodes CDR1 MDHEN and CDR2 SYDVKM. This CDR3 contains 18 residues. The V gene lost 3 bases and the J gene lost 0 bases, with 21 bases spanning the gap. CDR3 bases: TGTGCCAGCAGTTTCCAACCGACCGGGACGCAGAGCTCCTACGAGCAGTACTTC. This codes for CASSFQPTGTQSSYEQYF.

The chain is built from TRBV18 and TRBJ1-5; weak D call: TRBD1 (5 bases). The CDR3 runs to 15 residues. Trimming removed 5 bases from V and 6 bases from J, with 17 bases in between. Germline assignment: CDR1 KGHSH and CDR2 LQKENI. The CDR3 sequence: CASSSDGLGGQPQHF. CDR3 in DNA: TGTGCCAGCTCATCGGACGGCCTGGGGGGTCAGCCCCAGCATTTT.

The chain is built from TRBV5-4 and TRBJ2-7; D might be TRBD1 (6 bases). This CDR3 spans 13 amino acids. Trimming took 3 bases from V and 2 from J, leaving 9 bases between them. The germline gives CDR1 SGHNT, CDR2 YYREEE (reference sequence). CDR3 sequence: CASSWAGAYEQYF. Here the CDR3 DNA reads TGTGCCAGCAGCTGGGCAGGGGCCTACGAGCAGTACTTC. Filled out from reference TRBV5-4 and TRBJ2-7, the complete variable domain reads ETGVTQSPTHLIKTRGQQVTLRCSSQSGHNTVSWYQQALGQGPQFIFQYYREEENGRGNFPPRFSGLQFPNYSSELNVNALELDDSALYLCASSWAGAYEQYFGPGTRLTVT.

V gene TRBV15 combines with J gene TRBJ2-3; 8 nucleotides line up with TRBD1. Germline values: CDR1 LNHNV, CDR2 YYDKDF (reference sequence). V lost 5 bases to trimming and J lost 6 bases; unmatched junction nucleotides: 4. The CDR3 contains 13 residues. Written as DNA, the CDR3 is TGTGCCACCAGCCGACGACAGGGGGATACGCAGTATTTT. Protein: CATSRRQGDTQYF.

The chain recombines TRBV30 with TRBJ2-1; 9 bases are shared with TRBD1. Per the germline V gene, CDR1 is GTSNPN and CDR2 is SVGIG (reference sequence). V dropped 3 bases and J dropped 6; count of bases not matched to a gene: 3. The length of the CDR3 is 13 residues. The CDR3 here is CAWRGTGINEQFF. Written as DNA, the CDR3 is TGTGCCTGGAGGGGGACAGGGATCAATGAGCAGTTCTTC.

The chain combines TRBV19 with TRBJ2-2, with D perhaps being TRBD1 or TRBD2 (5 bases each). This CDR3 has 16 residues. Germline loops: CDR1 LNHDA, CDR2 SQIVND (reference sequence). Trimming removed 7 bases from V and 2 bases from J, with 17 bases in between. This CDR3 is CASTDTGTGNTGELFF. The CDR3 DNA reads TGTGCCAGTACCGACACCGGGACCGGTAACACCGGGGAGCTGTTTTTT.

The chain uses TRBV7-3 and TRBJ2-7; D remains unclear. CDR3 length equals 14 residues. Germline loops: CDR1 SGHTA, CDR2 FQGTGA. Trimming removed 5 bases from V and 3 bases from J, with 14 bases in between. CDR3 sequence: CASSPRDERYEQYF. Here the CDR3 DNA reads TGTGCCAGCAGCCCCCGAGATGAGCGCTACGAGCAGTACTTC.

In this sample, this clone turned up a few times. The V and J genes are TRBV7-8 and TRBJ2-5, with 7 bases that match TRBD1. The CDR3 runs 14 residues. The ends lost 4 bases at V and 1 base at J; junction bases unmatched: 3. Germline V gives CDR1 SGHVS, CDR2 FQNEAQ. This CDR3 is CASSSTGFQETQYF. The DNA for the CDR3 is TGTGCCAGCAGCTCGACAGGGTTCCAAGAGACCCAGTACTTC.

The chain joins TRBV11-2 to TRBJ2-1, with 12 nucleotides matching TRBD2. Germline V gene sequence: CDR1 SGHAT, CDR2 FQNNGV. The V segment lost 1 base and the J segment 4 bases; nucleotides outside the gene matches: 2. This CDR3 has 16 amino acids. The CDR3 nucleotides are TGTGCCAGCAGCTTAGCTCTAGCGGGGGGGTACAATGAGCAGTTCTTC. Translation gives CASSLALAGGYNEQFF.

The gene calls are TRBV2 and TRBJ2-3; the D gene is possibly TRBD1 (5 bases). Trimming cost V 2 bases and J 6 bases, with 9 bases left between them. The CDR3 spans 13 residues. Germline lookup yields CDR1 SNHLY and CDR2 FYNNEI. The CDR3 nucleotides read TGTGCCAGCAGTGAACAGGGTTGGGATACGCAGTATTTT. It specifies CASSEQGWDTQYF.

The V gene is TRBV7-2, the J gene TRBJ2-5; 9 bases match TRBD1. The V gene's germline CDR1 is SGHTA and CDR2 FQGNSA. V lost 1 base to trimming and J lost 1 base; unmatched junction nucleotides: 4. The CDR3 sequence is 16 residues long. As DNA, the CDR3 is TGTGCCAGCAGCTTAGGACAGGGGGGACTCCAAGAGACCCAGTACTTC. This translates into CASSLGQGGLQETQYF.

In DNA form, the CDR3 reads TGTGCCAGCAGCCATCACGCATACACTAGCGGGGGCAATGAGCAGTTCTTC. Amino acid sequence: CASSHHAYTSGGNEQFF. V and J are TRBV7-8 and TRBJ2-1, with TRBD2 matching 11 bases. The CDR3 has 17 amino acids. Trimming removed 5 bases from V and 6 bases from J; junction bases left unmatched: 12. Germline CDR1 reads SGHVS; CDR2 reads FQNEAQ.

The rearrangement links TRBV5-4 to TRBJ1-4; 12 bases align to TRBD1. Germline-derived CDR1 and CDR2 are SGHNT and YYREEE (reference sequence). Unmatched junction bases numbered 4, after V lost 4 bases and J lost 3 bases. The CDR3 is made up of 16 amino acids. CDR3: CASSRGQGASNEKLFF. In DNA form, the CDR3 reads TGTGCCAGCAGCCGGGGACAGGGGGCATCTAATGAAAAACTGTTTTTT.

J is TRBJ1-5 and V is TRBV11-3; D unresolved. In germline, CDR1 is SGHNT, CDR2 YENEEA. Between the trimmed V and J ends, which lost 0 bases and 0 bases, there was a span of 0 bases. This CDR3 has 13 amino acids. CDR3 nucleotide sequence: TGTGCCAGCAGCTTAGATAGCAATCAGCCCCAGCATTTT. Translating gives CASSLDSNQPQHF.

The rearrangement joins TRBV5-1 to TRBJ1-6; D possibly corresponds to TRBD1 (5 bases). The CDR3 extends over 15 amino acids. Deletions cut 0 bases from V and 7 bases from J, with 11 bases between. Germline values: CDR1 SGHRS, CDR2 YFSETQ. CDR3 sequence reads: CASSLEPGFNSPLHF. The CDR3 nucleotides read TGCGCCAGCAGCTTGGAACCAGGGTTCAATTCACCCCTCCACTTT.

The rearrangement links TRBV7-2 to TRBJ1-3; TRBD1 is a possible D gene (5 bases). This CDR3 is 14 amino acids long. Germline loops: CDR1 SGHTA, CDR2 FQGNSA. Trimming removed 1 base from V and 1 base from J, with 5 bases in between. DNA of the CDR3: TGTGCCAGCAGCTTAGGGACATCTGGAAACACCATATATTTT. This translates into CASSLGTSGNTIYF.

This chain connects TRBV7-2 to TRBJ1-2; TRBD1 might be the D (5 bases). V was cut by 0 bases and J by 2 bases, with 7 bases left in between. CDR1 and CDR2 (germline): SGHTA, FQGNSA. The CDR3 has 14 residues. CDR3 nucleotides: TGTGCCAGCAGCTTAGCGCAGGGAAACTATGGCTACACCTTC. Protein: CASSLAQGNYGYTF.

V gene TRBV3-1 (or the pseudogene TRBV3-2) combines with J gene TRBJ2-7; 13 nucleotides match TRBD2. Germline V CDR1 and CDR2: LGHDT, YNNKEL (reference sequence). V was pared by 4 bases and J by 5 bases, with 2 bases of the junction left unmatched. CDR3 length equals 14 residues. CDR3: CASSLGLAGDEQYF. The CDR3 nucleotides read TGTGCCAGCAGCCTAGGACTAGCGGGAGACGAGCAGTACTTC.

The genes are TRBV7-2 and TRBJ2-3; 10 positions agree with TRBD2. Trimming took 1 base from V and 6 from J; bases not matched to a gene: 7. CDR1 and CDR2 from the germline V gene are SGHTA and FQGNSA. The CDR3 covers 16 residues. CDR3 coding DNA: TGTGCCAGCAGCTTAGGTGCAGCGGGGGGGCAGGATACGCAGTATTTT. It translates to CASSLGAAGGQDTQYF.

The chain couples TRBV27 to TRBJ2-1; 10 nucleotides agree with TRBD2. The CDR3 sequence is 13 residues long. CDR1 is MNHEY and CDR2 is SMNVEV in the germline V gene (reference sequence). V gave up 6 bases and J gave up 7 bases; unmatched junction bases: 3. DNA for the CDR3: TGTGCCAGCAGAGCGGGGGGGCCGAATGAGCAGTTCTTC. Translating gives CASRAGGPNEQFF.

The genes are TRBV30 and TRBJ1-5, with a tentative D call TRBD1 (6 bases). Trimming cost V 5 bases and J 2 bases, with 10 bases left between them. CDR1 is GTSNPN, CDR2 SVGIG, per germline (reference sequence). The CDR3 length is 13 residues. CDR3 amino acids: CAWEQGGNQPQHF. The CDR3 coding sequence is TGTGCCTGGGAACAGGGTGGCAATCAGCCCCAGCATTTT. The full variable domain, its missing parts supplied by reference TRBV30 and TRBJ1-5, is SQTIHQWPATLVQPVGSPLSLECTVEGTSNPNLYWYRQAAGRGLQLLFYSVGIGQISSEVPQNLSASRPQDRQFILSSKKLLLSDSGFYLCAWEQGGNQPQHFGDGTRLSIL.

The gene calls are TRBV5-1 and TRBJ2-1; TRBD1 agrees at 11 bases. V shed 4 bases, J shed 4 bases, and the junction held 4 bases outside the gene matches. CDR3 size: 15 residues. Germline loops: CDR1 SGHRS, CDR2 YFSETQ. DNA of the CDR3: TGCGCCAGCAGCCTAGGGACAGGGGGATACAATGAGCAGTTCTTC. It specifies CASSLGTGGYNEQFF.

This sequence joins TRBV27 and TRBJ1-2; D unresolved. V shed 3 bases and J shed 8 bases, with 13 bases lying between them. The CDR3 consists of 13 residues. Germline V lookup: CDR1 MNHEY, CDR2 SMNVEV (reference sequence). Here the CDR3 reads CASSLGPIYGYTF. The CDR3 DNA reads TGTGCCAGCAGTTTGGGCCCTATATACGGCTACACCTTC.

This clone has a single count. The J gene is TRBJ2-3, the V gene TRBV4-1; perhaps TRBD2 as D (6 bases). This CDR3 is built from 14 residues. With 4 bases removed from V and 2 bases from J, the gap between germline ends came to 10 bases. The V gene's germline CDR1 is MGHRA and CDR2 YSYEKL. The CDR3: CASSRGLYTDTQYF. The CDR3, as DNA: TGCGCCAGCAGCCGGGGACTTTACACAGATACGCAGTATTTT.

The chain has TRBV11-3 and TRBJ1-2, with D possibly being TRBD1 (5 bases). The CDR3 has 13 amino acids. Germline V gene data show CDR1 as SGHNT and CDR2 as YENEEA. Between the trimmed V and J ends, which lost 2 bases and 7 bases, there was a span of 11 bases. The CDR3 region has the DNA TGTGCCAGCAGCTTAACGACAGTCTCTGGCTACACCTTC. Translation gives CASSLTTVSGYTF.

The V call is TRBV6-5, the J call TRBJ1-1; D may be TRBD1 (6 bases). V was shortened by 6 bases and J by 4 bases, with 9 bases between the two germline ends. The length of the CDR3 is 12 residues. Germline lookup yields CDR1 MNHEY and CDR2 SVGAGI. As DNA, the CDR3 is TGTGCCAGCAGGGTACAGGGCACTGAAGCTTTCTTT. This gives the protein CASRVQGTEAFF.